The 30 T cell receptor beta chains below come from one sample, sequenced in a study of shared clonotypes between healthy human individuals. Repertoires were generated with immunoSEQ multiplex PCR, while TCRdb's copy carries only in-frame clones and drops some. The data hold around 200,000 clones, with 90% to 95% observed a single time. Material for sequencing was naive CD4+ T cells sorted from blood. Subset in this sample: CD45RA+ positively selected. The receptors here all came from a woman in her 30s in good health.

The chain carries TRBV19 and TRBJ1-5; 11 nucleotides align to TRBD1. Germline trimming cut 1 base from V and 4 bases from J; bases unmatched to any gene: 12. This CDR3 has 19 residues. From germline, CDR1 is LNHDA and CDR2 SQIVND (reference sequence). The CDR3 here is CASSIGPGQGGTDNQPQHF. The CDR3 DNA reads TGTGCCAGTAGTATAGGCCCGGGACAGGGGGGCACGGATAATCAGCCCCAGCATTTT.

The chain combines TRBV28 with TRBJ2-1, with 9 bases aligning to TRBD2. This CDR3 has 16 residues. Germline V gene data show CDR1 as MDHEN and CDR2 as SYDVKM. The V gene end was trimmed by 2 bases and the J gene end by 8 bases; junction bases not matched to a gene: 10. The CDR3 coding sequence is TGTGCCAGCAGTTTAGCGGGAGGGCCCATGGTCCATGAGCAGTTCTTC. Amino acids: CASSLAGGPMVHEQFF.

As regards this clone: Within the sample, other DNA sequences also encode this same CDR3. The chain is built from TRBV5-1 and TRBJ2-1; D gene uncertain. The CDR3 is made up of 11 amino acids. In germline, CDR1 is SGHRS, CDR2 YFSETQ. Between the trimmed V and J ends, which lost 3 bases and 4 bases, there was a span of 2 bases. Here the CDR3 DNA reads TGCGCCAGCAGCTCATACAATGAGCAGTTCTTC. This encodes CASSSYNEQFF.

This clone was observed once. V and J are TRBV2 and TRBJ1-6, with 10 bases lining up with TRBD1. Germline CDR1 is SNHLY and CDR2 is FYNNEI. This CDR3 has 15 residues. The V segment lost 1 base and the J segment 7 bases; nucleotides outside the gene matches: 1. The CDR3 loop reads CASSEGTGGNSPLHF. DNA of the CDR3: TGTGCCAGCAGTGAAGGGACAGGGGGGAATTCACCCCTCCACTTT.

V gene TRBV19 combines with J gene TRBJ1-3; D not certain. V lost 6 bases and J lost 6, with 15 bases in between. Germline values: CDR1 LNHDA, CDR2 SQIVND (reference sequence). This CDR3 is built from 14 residues. This CDR3 is CASSRTGWENTIYF. As DNA, the CDR3 is TGTGCCAGTAGCCGGACGGGATGGGAAAACACCATATATTTT.

This chain uses TRBV2 with TRBJ1-3; D might be TRBD1 (6 bases). The CDR3 spans 15 residues. The germline CDR1 and CDR2 sequences are SNHLY and FYNNEI. The V end lost 6 bases, the J end lost 0 bases, and 12 bases lay between the germline ends. CDR3 in DNA: TGTGCCAGCAGCTTCGGGACAAACTCTGGAAACACCATATATTTT. It translates to CASSFGTNSGNTIYF.

This chain joins TRBV5-4 and TRBJ2-7; D is uncertain. Germline lookup yields CDR1 SGHNT and CDR2 YYREEE (reference sequence). Trimming took 5 bases from V and 0 from J, leaving 9 bases between them. CDR3 size: 13 residues. CDR3 loop: CASSGPHSYEQYF. CDR3 bases: TGTGCCAGCAGTGGCCCACACTCCTACGAGCAGTACTTC.

Details on this clone: A junction boundary mismatches the germline segment, possibly from a read error. The chain recombines TRBV30 with TRBJ1-1, with D unresolved. This CDR3 is 13 amino acids long. Germline loops: CDR1 GTSNPN, CDR2 SVGIG (reference sequence). Here the CDR3 DNA reads TGCCTAAGTACAGACACTATGAACACTGAAGCTTTCTTT. Translated, it gives CLSTDTMNTEAFF.

The chain carries TRBV6-1 and TRBJ2-7; maybe TRBD2 (6 bases). The V and J ends lost 4 bases and 0 bases respectively, with 13 bases between them. Germline assignment: CDR1 MNHNS and CDR2 SASEGT. The length of the CDR3 is 15 residues. The CDR3 DNA is TGTGCCAGCAGTGGATGGGACTCAAGCTCCTACGAGCAGTACTTC. Its translation is CASSGWDSSSYEQYF.

This sequence joins TRBV28 and TRBJ2-7, with D hard to call. Deletions cut 0 bases from V and 1 base from J, with 10 bases between. CDR1 is MDHEN and CDR2 is SYDVKM in the germline V gene. The CDR3 spans 15 residues. The CDR3 DNA reads as TGTGCCAGCAGTTTATGGGCCAGGCGATCCTACGAGCAGTACTTC. Protein product: CASSLWARRSYEQYF.

The CDR3 DNA sequence: TGTGCCAGCAACCTTGTAAGCGGAAGCTCCTACGAGCAGTACTTC. Amino acid sequence: CASNLVSGSSYEQYF. The V and J genes are TRBV7-3 and TRBJ2-5, with D possibly TRBD2 on 5 matching bases. The DNA end is more similar to TRBJ2-7, so the J call may be wrong. This CDR3 is built from 15 residues. Germline V gives CDR1 SGHTA, CDR2 FQGTGA.

CDR3 bases: TGTGCCAGCTCTCCGGGACTAGCGGGAGGGCCCGACGAGCAGTACTTC. It specifies CASSPGLAGGPDEQYF. This chain uses TRBV18 with TRBJ2-5, with 16 bases fitting TRBD2. The DNA end is a closer match to TRBJ2-7, so the J assignment may be wrong. CDR1 and CDR2 from the germline V gene are KGHSH and LQKENI. CDR3 length: 16 residues.

The V call is TRBV9, the J call TRBJ2-3; 8 nucleotides match TRBD2. The CDR3 contains 15 residues. The trim removed 2 bases at V and 4 bases at J, leaving 6 bases unmatched. CDR1 SGDLS and CDR2 YYNGEE come from the germline V gene. In DNA form, the CDR3 reads TGTGCCAGCAGCGTGGGTAGCGGGAAGGCAGATACGCAGTATTTT. Its protein product is CASSVGSGKADTQYF. Supplemented by reference TRBV9 and TRBJ2-3, the full variable domain reads DSGVTQTPKHLITATGQRVTLRCSPRSGDLSVYWYQQSLDQGLQFLIQYYNGEERAKGNILERFSAQQFPDLHSELNLSSLELGDSALYFCASSVGSGKADTQYFGPGTRLTVL.

V and J are TRBV28 and TRBJ1-2; D may be TRBD1 (5 bases). Germline V lookup: CDR1 MDHEN, CDR2 SYDVKM. CDR3 length equals 15 residues. V was trimmed by 3 bases and J by 0 bases, leaving 11 bases between them. Here the CDR3 reads CASSFGQDTNYGYTF. The CDR3, as DNA: TGTGCCAGCAGTTTCGGGCAGGACACTAACTATGGCTACACCTTC.

A word on this clone: A junction boundary mismatches the germline segment, possibly from a read error. The chain is built from TRBV7-2 and TRBJ2-3; D perhaps matches TRBD1 (6 bases). CDR1 SGHTA and CDR2 FQGNSA come from the germline V gene. The CDR3 covers 14 residues. For the CDR3, the DNA is TGTGCCAGCAGGTTAGGGGGTAACGCAGATACGCAGTATTTT. Translated, it gives CASRLGGNADTQYF.

V usage is TRBV6-1 and J usage is TRBJ2-5; 10 nucleotides line up with TRBD2. CDR3 size: 15 residues. V lost 4 bases and J lost 3; bases outside the gene matches: 5. Germline V CDR1 and CDR2: MNHNS, SASEGT. CDR3 nucleotides: TGTGCCAGCAGTGGCTGGACTAGCGGAAAAGAGACCCAGTACTTC. It specifies CASSGWTSGKETQYF.

The chain uses TRBV5-1 and TRBJ1-1, with a weak D call TRBD1 (5 bases). V lost 0 bases and J 1 base, leaving 10 bases between the germline ends. In germline, CDR1 is SGHRS, CDR2 YFSETQ. There are 15 residues in the CDR3. The DNA for the CDR3 is TGCGCCAGCAGCTTGGCCCCAGGGCGGAACACTGAAGCTTTCTTT. It encodes CASSLAPGRNTEAFF. The full variable domain, completed using reference TRBV5-1 and TRBJ1-1, is KAGVTQTPRYLIKTRGQQVTLSCSPISGHRSVSWYQQTPGQGLQFLFEYFSETQRNKGNFPGRFSGRQFSNSRSEMNVSTLELGDSALYLCASSLAPGRNTEAFFGQGTRLTVV.

This clone appeared a few times. CDR3 nucleotide sequence: TGTGCCACCTATAAGGGAATTCAGCGGGGGGAGCAGTACTTC. It specifies CATYKGIQRGEQYF. The chain couples TRBV6-1 to TRBJ2-7, with 8 positions matching TRBD2. In germline, CDR1 is MNHNS, CDR2 SASEGT. Unmatched junction bases numbered 15, after V lost 10 bases and J lost 7 bases. The CDR3 is 14 amino acids.

This clone was recorded once. V and J are TRBV29-1 and TRBJ2-7, with 12 bases that match TRBD2. The V gene's germline CDR1 is SQVTM and CDR2 ANQGSEA. This CDR3 is built from 15 residues. With 3 bases clipped from V and 4 bases from J, the junction kept 7 bases outside the gene matches. DNA of the CDR3: TGCAGCGTTGACCTAGCGGGAGGGGCGGGATACGAGCAGTACTTC. Its translation: CSVDLAGGAGYEQYF.

This chain joins TRBV6-1 and TRBJ2-7; TRBD2 matches at 11 bases. V lost 3 bases, J lost 2 bases, and 6 bases stayed unmatched. The CDR3 sequence is 16 residues long. CDR1 is MNHNS, CDR2 SASEGT, per germline. This chain's CDR3 is CASSDIIAGGPYEQYF. Here the CDR3 DNA reads TGTGCCAGCAGTGACATCATAGCGGGAGGGCCCTACGAGCAGTACTTC.

The V call is TRBV7-6, the J call TRBJ2-5; possible D gene TRBD1, 6 bases. The J call is doubtful: the DNA matches TRBJ2-7 better. The CDR3 is 15 amino acids. Looked up from germline, CDR1 is SGHVS and CDR2 is FNYEAQ. CDR3 sequence: CASSPGTLDDYEQYF. CDR3 bases: TGTGCCAGCAGCCCCGGGACATTGGACGACTACGAGCAGTACTTC.

This CDR3 is CATLAPHEQYF. The DNA for the CDR3 is TGTGCCACCTTGGCCCCCCACGAGCAGTACTTC. The rearrangement links TRBV28 to TRBJ2-7; no reliable D call. V lost 10 bases and J lost 5, with 12 bases in between. This CDR3 contains 11 residues. Germline lookup yields CDR1 MDHEN and CDR2 SYDVKM. Full variable domain (remainder filled in from reference TRBV28 and TRBJ2-7): DVKVTQSSRYLVKRTGEKVFLECVQDMDHENMFWYRQDPGLGLRLIYFSYDVKMKEKGDIPEGYSVSREKKERFSLILESASTNQTSMYLCATLAPHEQYFGPGTRLTVT.

The chain couples TRBV18 to TRBJ2-2, with D unresolved. Trimming stripped 5 bases from V and 6 bases from J, with 10 bases between. From germline, CDR1 is KGHSH and CDR2 LQKENI. The length of the CDR3 is 13 residues. The CDR3 loop is CASSNLESGELFF. The CDR3 DNA sequence: TGTGCCAGCTCAAACCTCGAGTCCGGGGAGCTGTTTTTT.

The count of this clone is one. V and J are TRBV9 and TRBJ2-3; D not resolved. Between the trimmed V and J ends, which lost 0 bases and 6 bases, there was a span of 5 bases. This CDR3 is 12 amino acids long. Germline-derived CDR1 and CDR2 are SGDLS and YYNGEE. As DNA, the CDR3 is TGTGCCAGCAGCGTAGGATTCGATACGCAGTATTTT. This codes for CASSVGFDTQYF.

V is TRBV28 and J is TRBJ1-2; 7 bases line up with TRBD1. The V and J ends lost 7 bases and 8 bases, in that order; junction bases with no gene match: 10. CDR3 length: 13 residues. CDR1 and CDR2 (germline): MDHEN, SYDVKM. The DNA of the CDR3 is TGTGCCAGCACCTTAGACAGGGAGGGAGGCTACACCTTC. Protein sequence: CASTLDREGGYTF.

This chain joins TRBV15 and TRBJ1-2; no reliable D call. This CDR3 region has 15 residues. V lost 1 base and J 4 bases, leaving 13 bases between the germline ends. Germline loops: CDR1 LNHNV, CDR2 YYDKDF (reference sequence). This CDR3 is CATSRVSGSSYGYTF. CDR3 nucleotide sequence: TGTGCCACCAGCAGAGTGTCCGGCAGTAGCTATGGCTACACCTTC.

The chain has TRBV27 and TRBJ1-2; D possibly corresponds to TRBD1 (6 bases). Germline assignment: CDR1 MNHEY and CDR2 SMNVEV (reference sequence). The CDR3 has 13 amino acids. V shed 6 bases and J shed 6 bases, with 14 bases lying between them. The CDR3 is CASSPRGANGYTF. Written as DNA, the CDR3 is TGTGCCAGCAGCCCGAGGGGGGCGAATGGCTACACCTTC.

This chain joins TRBV5-4 and TRBJ1-1; D is unclear. The V gene's germline CDR1 is SGHNT and CDR2 YYREEE (reference sequence). With 5 bases removed from V and 1 base from J, the gap between germline ends came to 12 bases. The length of the CDR3 is 14 residues. Here the CDR3 reads CASRTPTGNTEAFF. In DNA, the CDR3 is TGTGCCAGCAGAACCCCGACGGGGAACACTGAAGCTTTCTTT.

J is TRBJ2-7 and V is TRBV2, with TRBD1 matching over 10 bases. From germline, CDR1 is SNHLY and CDR2 FYNNEI. V lost 6 bases and J lost 5; bases outside the gene matches: 7. The CDR3 is 14 amino acids. DNA of the CDR3: TGTGCCAGCAGGGTCGACAGGGGGCGGCACGAGCAGTACTTC. Residues: CASRVDRGRHEQYF.

CDR3 residues: CASRGGTGGAANEKLFF. Here the CDR3 DNA reads TGTGCCAGCAGGGGGGGCACAGGGGGCGCGGCTAATGAAAAACTGTTTTTT. The chain employs TRBV7-9 and TRBJ1-4; 9 bases fit TRBD1. CDR3 size: 17 residues. Germline trimming cut 6 bases from V and 3 bases from J; bases unmatched to any gene: 11. Germline V gene data show CDR1 as SEHNR and CDR2 as FQNEAQ (reference sequence). Full variable domain (remainder filled in from reference TRBV7-9 and TRBJ1-4): DTGVSQNPRHKITKRGQNVTFRCDPISEHNRLYWYRQTLGQGPEFLTYFQNEAQLEKSRLLSDRFSAERPKGSFSTLEIQRTEQGDSAMYLCASRGGTGGAANEKLFFGSGTQLSVL.